This T cell receptor beta chain was found in a study of blood T cells in healthy people across ages. It was with a sample-barcoded 5' primer and a J-beta primer mix that a second PCR of roughly 6 to 12 cycles was run. Every single cDNA molecule received a tag from a template-switch adaptor with 12 random nucleotides. Via MiXCR, TCRdb re-called the 5' RACE reads, giving one row per CDR3 protein. The sample holds approximately 1,100,000 distinct CDR3 sequences, 35% to 50% seen once. Study-level findings and limits: More naive CD4+ cells and higher diversity were found in long-lived than in aged donors.

This clonotype was seen a handful of times. Its antigen is unknown. This may be a read error: a much more frequent sequence differs by one nucleotide. The origin of this receptor is a woman aged 55-70 years in good health. The sequencing input was blood.

The CDR3 coding sequence is TGTGCCAGCAGCACCGCTACGGGAGGGCAAAGGCCGCAGTATTTT. Amino acids: CASSTATGGQRPQYF. The rearrangement joins TRBV7-2 to TRBJ2-3; 8 bases match TRBD2. This CDR3 is 15 amino acids long. Germline loops: CDR1 SGHTA, CDR2 FQGNSA. V was pared by 5 bases and J by 10 bases, with 14 bases of the junction left unmatched.